The next 32 T cell receptor beta chains were all read from a single sample in a study of blood T cell repertoires in COVID-19. This table comes from immunoSEQ multiplex PCR, and its TCRdb copy is limited to in-frame clones, with some not included. The data hold 140,000 to 150,000 clones, with 84% observed a single time. The specimen sequenced was PBMCs or T cells enriched from blood (not recorded which). These receptors were obtained from a woman in her forties or fifties who had been exposed to COVID-19.

The chain recombines TRBV4-3 with TRBJ1-3; 7 bases match TRBD1. V shed 4 bases and J 2 bases; nucleotides not matched to a gene: 5. The CDR3 covers 15 residues. The germline CDR1 and CDR2 sequences are LGHNA and YSLEER. The CDR3 loop reads CASSRDRVPGNTIYF. In nucleotides, the CDR3 is TGCGCCAGCAGCCGAGACAGGGTGCCTGGAAACACCATATATTTT.

This sequence joins TRBV12-3 or TRBV12-4 and TRBJ2-3; 8 bases fit TRBD2. V was clipped by 8 bases and J by 8 bases; unmatched bases: 0. The CDR3 sequence is 10 residues long. CDR3: CASRGGTQYF. DNA of the CDR3: TGTGCCAGCCGGGGGGGTACGCAGTATTTT.

The DNA of the CDR3 is TGTGCCAGCAGTGACTACCCCAGGGTCCTGGGGCGTGGGGAGACCCAGTACTTC. Its translation: CASSDYPRVLGRGETQYF. The chain uses TRBV6-4 and TRBJ2-5; possibly TRBD1 for D (5 bases). CDR3 size: 18 residues. V dropped 1 base and J dropped 5 bases, with 23 bases sitting between them. Germline assignment: CDR1 MRHNA and CDR2 SNTAGT.

This clone was observed a handful of times. This sequence joins TRBV4-1 and TRBJ1-5; 12 nucleotides line up with TRBD1. This CDR3 spans 19 amino acids. V lost 0 bases and J lost 2; bases outside the gene matches: 8. Germline-derived CDR1 and CDR2 are MGHRA and YSYEKL. Here the CDR3 DNA reads TGCGCCAGCAGCCAAGATAGGGGGACAGGGGGCGTTGGCAATCAGCCCCAGCATTTT. Protein: CASSQDRGTGGVGNQPQHF.

The chain combines TRBV5-1 with TRBJ2-7; 10 bases are a match to TRBD2. The CDR3 extends over 15 amino acids. Germline loops: CDR1 SGHRS, CDR2 YFSETQ. The V segment lost 4 bases and the J segment 0 bases; nucleotides outside the gene matches: 4. In DNA form, the CDR3 reads TGCGCCAGCAGCAAGCTAGCGGGAGACTCCTACGAGCAGTACTTC. It specifies CASSKLAGDSYEQYF.

This chain joins TRBV20-1 and TRBJ2-1; D may be TRBD2 (5 bases). The CDR3 is 11 amino acids. The germline gives CDR1 DFQATT, CDR2 SNEGSKA (reference sequence). The V gene lost 6 bases and the J gene lost 4 bases, with 7 bases spanning the gap. CDR3 residues: CSAGVYNEQFF. DNA of the CDR3: TGCAGTGCGGGAGTTTACAATGAGCAGTTCTTC.

The chain has TRBV6-2 or TRBV6-3 and TRBJ2-7, with TRBD1 matching 7 bases. Germline loops: CDR1 MNHEY, CDR2 SVGEGT. This CDR3 has 15 residues. The trim removed 6 bases at V and 0 bases at J, leaving 8 bases unmatched. CDR3 in DNA: TGTGCCAGCAGCCCCCTCCGACAGGGCTCCTACGAGCAGTACTTC. It specifies CASSPLRQGSYEQYF.

This clone appeared a single time. The genes are TRBV14 and TRBJ1-1; D is unclear. Germline loops: CDR1 SGHDN, CDR2 FVKESK. The CDR3 is 13 residues long. The germline V and J ends were trimmed by 4 bases and 5 bases, with 11 bases remaining between them. The CDR3 nucleotides read TGTGCCAGCAGCCCACTTGCGGGGACTGAAGCTTTCTTT. Residues: CASSPLAGTEAFF.

The chain couples TRBV5-4 to TRBJ1-1, with no clear D. This CDR3 is built from 14 residues. Between the trimmed V and J ends, which lost 1 base and 3 bases, there was a span of 10 bases. Germline V gives CDR1 SGHNT, CDR2 YYREEE (reference sequence). The CDR3 loop reads CASSLSAPYTEAFF. CDR3 in DNA: TGTGCCAGCAGCTTGTCCGCGCCGTACACTGAAGCTTTCTTT.

The table lists this clone with a few counts. Likely a read error: the CDR3 ends without its conserved phenylalanine or tryptophan. The limits of the CDR3 on the DNA are not certain, so only TCRdb's listed CDR3 is given. This chain links TRBV4-2 with TRBJ1-1; the table assigns TRBD1, which was not confirmed against the DNA. Looked up from germline, CDR1 is LGHNA and CDR2 is YNFKEQ. The CDR3 length is 12 residues, termini included. The CDR3 loop is CASSRGRTDQIV.

The genes are TRBV11-3 and TRBJ2-1, with TRBD2 identical over 12 bases. Germline V lookup: CDR1 SGHNT, CDR2 YENEEA. This CDR3 comprises 17 residues. The V segment lost 2 bases and the J segment 9 bases; nucleotides outside the gene matches: 11. CDR3 sequence: CASSLRQTSGRRGEQFF. The CDR3 region has the DNA TGTGCCAGCAGCTTAAGGCAGACTAGCGGGAGACGCGGTGAGCAGTTCTTC.

CDR3 sequence (DNA): TGCGCCAGCAGCGCCCAGGGTGGCACTGAAGCTTTCTTT. This sequence encodes CASSAQGGTEAFF. This sequence joins TRBV5-1 and TRBJ1-1, with D perhaps TRBD1 (5 bases). This CDR3 region has 13 residues. Germline V CDR1 and CDR2: SGHRS, YFSETQ. V lost 4 bases and J 4 bases, leaving 11 bases between the germline ends.

This chain connects TRBV30 to TRBJ1-3; D is ambiguous. The V and J ends lost 0 bases and 8 bases respectively, with 11 bases between them. The CDR3 is 13 amino acids. CDR1 is GTSNPN, CDR2 SVGIG, per germline (reference sequence). In DNA, the CDR3 is TGTGCCTGGAGTGTACGGTCGCGGGACACCATATATTTT. Translating it yields CAWSVRSRDTIYF. Looking up the rest from reference TRBV30 and TRBJ1-3 gives the full variable domain: SQTIHQWPATLVQPVGSPLSLECTVEGTSNPNLYWYRQAAGRGLQLLFYSVGIGQISSEVPQNLSASRPQDRQFILSSKKLLLSDSGFYLCAWSVRSRDTIYFGEGSWLTVV.

V is TRBV2 and J is TRBJ2-3, with 12 bases that match TRBD2. The CDR3 is 14 residues long. Germline V gene lookup returns CDR1 SNHLY and CDR2 FYNNEI. The trim removed 8 bases at V and 3 bases at J, leaving 3 bases unmatched. CDR3 loop: CASYGTSGTDTQYF. CDR3 nucleotides: TGTGCCAGCTATGGGACTAGCGGGACAGATACGCAGTATTTT.

The J gene is TRBJ2-1, the V gene TRBV7-3, with 7 bases identical to TRBD1. Germline lookup yields CDR1 SGHTA and CDR2 FQGTGA. CDR3 length equals 15 residues. With 5 bases clipped from V and 9 bases from J, the junction kept 13 bases outside the gene matches. CDR3 bases: TGTGCCAGCAGCCGACAACAGGGGAATGTGGGTGAGCAGTTCTTC. Translation: CASSRQQGNVGEQFF.

The V gene is TRBV6-5, the J gene TRBJ1-2; TRBD1 might be the D (6 bases). Trimming shortened V by 2 bases and J by 7 bases, and 11 bases separated the two germline ends. The CDR3 is 13 amino acids. Looked up from germline, CDR1 is MNHEY and CDR2 is SVGAGI. The CDR3 region has the DNA TGTGCCAGCAGTTACACAGGGAGGGTTGGCTACACCTTC. Translating it yields CASSYTGRVGYTF.

The chain recombines TRBV11-3 with TRBJ2-1; 7 nucleotides align to TRBD2. Germline trimming cut 1 base from V and 6 bases from J; bases unmatched to any gene: 6. The CDR3 has 15 residues. Per germline, CDR1 SGHNT and CDR2 YENEEA. The CDR3 sequence is CASSLGPTGGNEQFF. CDR3 DNA sequence: TGTGCCAGCAGCTTAGGCCCGACGGGGGGCAATGAGCAGTTCTTC.

The CDR3 region has the DNA TGCGCCAGCAGAAGCGGTGCGAGCACAGATACGCAGTATTTT. Amino acid sequence: CASRSGASTDTQYF. The chain recombines TRBV5-1 with TRBJ2-3, with D possibly TRBD2 on 5 matching bases. V lost 5 bases and J 0 bases, leaving 10 bases between the germline ends. Germline V CDR1 and CDR2: SGHRS, YFSETQ. The CDR3 extends over 14 amino acids.

For the CDR3, the DNA is TGTGCCAGCAGCCAAGAGCATTCAGGGGACTATGGCTACACCTTC. Encoded protein: CASSQEHSGDYGYTF. The rearrangement uses TRBV3-1 (or the pseudogene TRBV3-2) and TRBJ1-2, with D possibly being TRBD1 (6 bases). The CDR3 is 15 amino acids. V dropped 0 bases and J dropped 3 bases, with 11 bases sitting between them. Per germline, CDR1 LGHDT and CDR2 YNNKEL (reference sequence).

V gene TRBV5-1 combines with J gene TRBJ1-2; the D gene is possibly TRBD1 (5 bases). CDR3 size: 13 residues. In germline, CDR1 is SGHRS, CDR2 YFSETQ. V lost 0 bases and J 6 bases, leaving 9 bases between the germline ends. As DNA, the CDR3 is TGCGCCAGCAGCTTGGGGGGCGCGGATGGCTACACCTTC. Translated: CASSLGGADGYTF.

The chain uses TRBV10-1 and TRBJ2-4, with unresolved D. The CDR3 covers 13 residues. Trimming shortened V by 3 bases and J by 6 bases, and 9 bases separated the two germline ends. The germline gives CDR1 WNHNN, CDR2 SYGVQD (reference sequence). CDR3 sequence (DNA): TGCGCCAGCAGTGACGCCCCGGGAAACATTCAGTACTTC. Translated: CASSDAPGNIQYF.

This chain links TRBV19 with TRBJ2-2; a possible D gene is TRBD2 (5 bases). Germline values: CDR1 LNHDA, CDR2 SQIVND (reference sequence). The CDR3 loop spans 15 amino acids. The V end lost 6 bases, the J end lost 4 bases, and 15 bases lay between the germline ends. Here the CDR3 reads CASRLRTAGTGELFF. In DNA form, the CDR3 reads TGTGCCAGTAGGCTTCGGACGGCGGGCACCGGGGAGCTGTTTTTT.

The chain carries TRBV9 and TRBJ2-3; TRBD2 matches 13 bases. The germline V gene has CDR1 SGDLS and CDR2 YYNGEE. The CDR3 consists of 17 residues. The V segment lost 4 bases and the J segment 4 bases; nucleotides outside the gene matches: 9. The CDR3 nucleotides read TGTGCCAGCAGCTCCAGGACTAGCGGGGGAAGAGCAGATACGCAGTATTTT. Translating it yields CASSSRTSGGRADTQYF.

The chain has TRBV5-6 and TRBJ2-6, with 9 positions matching TRBD1. The trim removed 4 bases at V and 2 bases at J, leaving 7 bases unmatched. The germline CDR1 and CDR2 sequences are SGHDT and YYEEEE. This CDR3 is built from 17 residues. CDR3 nucleotide sequence: TGTGCCAGCAGCCCGGGGACAGGGTCACCTGGGGCCAACGTCCTGACTTTC. Translating it yields CASSPGTGSPGANVLTF.

V and J are TRBV5-1 and TRBJ2-2; D may be TRBD2 (5 bases). CDR3 size: 15 residues. Trimming shortened V by 1 base and J by 3 bases, and 10 bases separated the two germline ends. CDR1 is SGHRS, CDR2 YFSETQ, per germline. The CDR3 protein is CASSLSGSDTGELFF. The CDR3 coding sequence is TGCGCCAGCAGCTTGTCGGGGTCGGACACCGGGGAGCTGTTTTTT.

The chain joins TRBV11-3 to TRBJ1-1, with TRBD1 as a possible D gene (6 bases). The CDR3 covers 13 residues. CDR1 is SGHNT, CDR2 YENEEA, per germline. Trimming removed 3 bases from V and 2 bases from J, with 7 bases in between. CDR3 sequence: CASSLDRNTEAFF. The CDR3 coding sequence is TGTGCCAGCAGCTTGGACAGAAACACTGAAGCTTTCTTT.

The chain carries TRBV6-1 and TRBJ1-1; D remains ambiguous. Trimming stripped 2 bases from V and 5 bases from J, with 12 bases between. Germline CDR1 is MNHNS and CDR2 is SASEGT. The CDR3 extends over 14 amino acids. Here the CDR3 DNA reads TGTGCCAGCAGTGAAAAGAGGAGGGAGACTGAAGCTTTCTTT. This sequence encodes CASSEKRRETEAFF.

This sequence joins TRBV2 and TRBJ2-7, with 10 bases matching TRBD2. The CDR3 loop spans 19 amino acids. J lost 5 bases, V lost 2 bases, and 18 bases had no gene match. In germline, CDR1 is SNHLY, CDR2 FYNNEI. The CDR3 loop reads CASSEYVGLAADPGNEQYF. Written as DNA, the CDR3 is TGTGCCAGCAGTGAATATGTAGGACTAGCGGCAGACCCGGGCAACGAGCAGTACTTC.

This rearrangement joins TRBV5-1 to TRBJ2-1; tentative D call: TRBD2 (5 bases). The CDR3 sequence is 14 residues long. With 4 bases removed from V and 6 bases from J, the gap between germline ends came to 14 bases. Germline CDR1 is SGHRS and CDR2 is YFSETQ. The CDR3 DNA reads as TGCGCCAGCAGCCACGGACCCCGGGGCAATGAGCAGTTCTTC. This gives the protein CASSHGPRGNEQFF.

The J gene is TRBJ2-7, the V gene TRBV6-5; D perhaps matches TRBD1 (5 bases). V dropped 7 bases and J dropped 7 bases, with 14 bases sitting between them. The CDR3 sequence is 12 residues long. The V gene's germline CDR1 is MNHEY and CDR2 SVGAGI. The CDR3 protein is CASTNKGREQYF. The CDR3 DNA follows: TGTGCCAGCACGAACAAGGGGCGGGAGCAGTACTTC.

The chain carries TRBV3-1 (or the pseudogene TRBV3-2) and TRBJ1-5; TRBD1 matches at 8 bases. Trimming cost V 5 bases and J 4 bases; bases outside gene matches: 4. Germline lookup yields CDR1 LGHDT and CDR2 YNNKEL (reference sequence). The CDR3 consists of 14 residues. The CDR3 DNA reads TGTGCCAGCAGCTATAGGACAGGGAATCAGCCCCAGCATTTT. Translation: CASSYRTGNQPQHF.

The rearrangement links TRBV7-8 to TRBJ2-7; D not resolved. Deletions cut 5 bases from V and 4 bases from J, with 21 bases between. The germline gives CDR1 SGHVS, CDR2 FQNEAQ. CDR3 length: 16 amino acids. CDR3 nucleotide sequence: TGTGCCAGCAGCAAAATGGCCCCAATGACTGTATACGAGCAGTACTTC. Protein product: CASSKMAPMTVYEQYF.